Included here is one TCR beta chain sequence, with context. Its antigen is not yet known. The record has no base qualities; no much larger clone is one base away. The intended sense of this specimen's time point label: persistent/refractory GD, antithyroid drugs over 5 years with positive TRAb. RNA was extracted from PBMCs in TRIzol for both TCR sequencing and RNA sequencing. The diagnosis of Graves' disease was made according to American Thyroid Association guidelines. Recruitment of patients was carried out at an endocrinology department in Xi'an, China. From each patient, nine milliliters of peripheral blood was collected into an EDTA anticoagulant tube. Ficoll Paque Plus density gradient separation was used to isolate PBMCs, and no further T cell sorting was performed. An Agilent 2100 Bioanalyzer and agarose gel were used to check RNA quality, and a NanoDrop 2000 was used to measure RNA concentration.

The sample comes from a study of regulatory T cells in long-lasting Graves disease (dated by TCRdb to the early 2020s). In the study overall: Persistent Graves' disease meant more than 5 years of antithyroid drug treatment with TSH receptor autoantibodies that stayed positive. This study used TCR sequencing and RNA sequencing of peripheral blood to compare persistent Graves' disease patients against newly diagnosed Graves' disease patients. The study was conducted in China and was registered as a clinical trial. TCR sequencing covered roughly 13 persistent and around 20 newly diagnosed Graves' disease patients, some 33 samples in total. Antithyroid drugs had been taken for approximately 10 years on average by persistent Graves' disease patients in the clinical cohort.

Library creation used multiplex PCR. Sequenced on an Illumina HiSeq 4000. TCR beta libraries were built with iRepertoire HTBI primers and Arm-PCR amplification of CDR3 regions. Before sequencing, the PCR products underwent gel purification. In the source study's methods: Across samples, around 58 TRBV and 15 or so TRBJ segments were identified and used for gene usage analysis of CDR3 amino acid clonotypes. Filtered high-quality paired reads were merged into contigs using COPE and FqMerger. BLAST was used to align contigs to IMGT TRBV, TRBD and TRBJ reference genes, and CDR3 was defined according to IMGT. Highly expanded clones were defined as clonotypes with a frequency above 0.1%. Shannon entropy served as the measure of repertoire diversity, while the Gini coefficient captured V-J evenness. A clonotype found in more than one individual was treated as public. The public sequencing data were trimmed at Q25 with fastp and processed into clonotypes with MiXCR by TCRdb, which kept only in-frame beta chains. CDR3 protein sequences are deduplicated, and each keeps its most common genes and DNA. TCRdb's processing, not the study's, gives the V and J calls here. The sample profile shows 450,000 or so distinct CDR3 sequences; less than 25% of them were found once. Of the sample, about 12% is held by the ten largest clones.

After removal of 7 bases from V and 5 bases from J, the junction retains 6 bases not matched to a gene. The CDR3 runs 13 residues from the cysteine to the phenylalanine. The sequence is cut down to CDR3 DNA, 39 bases in frame from base 1. General findings and caveats noted by the study authors: TRBV28, TRBJ1-2 and TRBJ2-5 were preferentially used in persistent disease, while TRBV20-1 and TRBJ2-1 were favored in newly diagnosed disease. Lower TCR Shannon entropy and fewer highly expanded clones were observed in persistent Graves' disease patients than in newly diagnosed patients, which suggested clonal expansion. The small sample size was acknowledged by the authors as a limitation that may reduce accuracy. The study examined only peripheral blood because the primary lesion, thyroid tissue, could not be accessed. Sequencing and analysis were limited to the TCR beta chain. Persistent patients shared more public clonotypes among themselves (around 3,000) than newly diagnosed patients did (approximately 900).

The V and J genes are TRBV12-3 or TRBV12-4 and TRBJ1-1, with 8 junctional bases fitting TRBD1. The sequenced sample was peripheral blood mononuclear cells (PBMCs), obtained when the disease was refractory, from a patient treated with antithyroid drugs. This sequence was found in a female donor with Graves disease. At the DNA level, the sequence is TGTGCCAGCACCTTCAGGGGGCTGACTGAAGCTTTCTTT. This yields the protein CASTFRGLTEAFF.